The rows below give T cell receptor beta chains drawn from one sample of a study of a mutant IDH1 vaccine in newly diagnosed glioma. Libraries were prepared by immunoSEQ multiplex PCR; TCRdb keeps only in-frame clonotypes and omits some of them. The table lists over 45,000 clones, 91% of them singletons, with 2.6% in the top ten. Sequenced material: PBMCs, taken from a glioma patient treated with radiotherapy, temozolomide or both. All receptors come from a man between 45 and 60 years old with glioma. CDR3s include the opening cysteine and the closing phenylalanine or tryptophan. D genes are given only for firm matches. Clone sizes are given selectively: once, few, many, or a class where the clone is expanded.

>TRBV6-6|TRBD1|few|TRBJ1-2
TGTGCCAGCAGTTACTTGGTCAGGGGGGCTGGCTACACCTTC
CASSYLVRGAGYTF
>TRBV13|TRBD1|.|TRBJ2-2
TGTGCCAGCAGCCGGACAGGGTCCGGGACACCGAACACCGGGGAGCTGTTTTTT
CASSRTGSGTPNTGELFF
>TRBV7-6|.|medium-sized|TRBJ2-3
TGTGCCAGCAGCTTGATCCCCACAGATACGCAGTATTTT
CASSLIPTDTQYF
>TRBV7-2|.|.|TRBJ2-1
TGTGCCAGCAGCTTAGTGGCAGGAAGGGGTTCCGATGAGCAGTTCTTC
CASSLVAGRGSDEQFF
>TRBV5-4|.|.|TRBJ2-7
TGTGCCAGCAGCTTGAGCAACAGCCCCTACGAGCAGTACTTC
CASSLSNSPYEQYF
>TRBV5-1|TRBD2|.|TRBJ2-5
TGCGCCAGCAGCTTAAATTTAGCGGGACAAGAGACCCAGTACTTC
CASSLNLAGQETQYF
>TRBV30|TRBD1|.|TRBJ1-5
TGTGCCTGCCAAGCAAGGACAGGGGGCGGAATTGTCCAGCCCCAGCATTTT
CACQARTGGGIVQPQHF
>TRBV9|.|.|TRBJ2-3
TGTGCCAGCAGCGTAGCTGGGCATGGAACAGATACGCAGTATTTT
CASSVAGHGTDTQYF
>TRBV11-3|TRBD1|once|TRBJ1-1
TGTGCCAGCAGCTTAACTGGACAGGGAGGAACTGAAGCTTTCTTT
CASSLTGQGGTEAFF
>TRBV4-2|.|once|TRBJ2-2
TGTGCCAGCAGCCAAGACAAGCAACGGGAGCTGTTTTTT
CASSQDKQRELFF
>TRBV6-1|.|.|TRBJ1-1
TGTGCCAGCGGCCGACAGACTGAAGCTTTCTTT
CASGRQTEAFF
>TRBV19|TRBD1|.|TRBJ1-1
TGTGCCAGTAGTCTATGGACAGGGGGCATGAGTACTGAAGCTTTCTTT
CASSLWTGGMSTEAFF
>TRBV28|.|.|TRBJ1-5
TGTGCCACCGCGCCGCTCAATCAGCCCCAGCATTTT
CATAPLNQPQHF
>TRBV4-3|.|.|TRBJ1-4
TGCGCCAGCAGCCAAGTACGGACGGTAAATGAAAAACTGTTTTTT
CASSQVRTVNEKLFF
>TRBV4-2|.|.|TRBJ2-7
TGTGCCAGCAGCCAAGGGCAGGGAGCCTCCTACGAGCAGTACTTC
CASSQGQGASYEQYF
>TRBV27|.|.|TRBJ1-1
TGTGCCAGCAGTTTATCGAGACAGATGAACACTGAAGCTTTCTTT
CASSLSRQMNTEAFF
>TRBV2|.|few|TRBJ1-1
TGTGCCAGCAGATTAAGCATCCAGGACACTGAAGCTTTCTTT
CASRLSIQDTEAFF
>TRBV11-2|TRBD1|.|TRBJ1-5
TGTGCCAGCGCTTACAGGACAGGGGCCGGTCAGCCCCAGCATTTT
CASAYRTGAGQPQHF
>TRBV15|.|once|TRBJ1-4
TGTGCCACCAGCAGAGGGGACAATGGTGAAAAACTGTTTTTT
CATSRGDNGEKLFF
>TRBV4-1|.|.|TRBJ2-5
TGCGCCAGCAGCCAAGGGGGGGGCGCGGAGACCCAGTACTTC
CASSQGGGAETQYF
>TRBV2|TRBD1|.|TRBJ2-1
TGTGCAACTCAAGAGGGGGCCGACAATGAGCAGTTCTTC
CATQEGADNEQFF
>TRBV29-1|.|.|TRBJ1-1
TGCAGCGTTGAAGATCGGGGGGGCGGGCAGGGGACTGAAGCTTTCTTT
CSVEDRGGGQGTEAFF
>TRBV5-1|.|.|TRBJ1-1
TGCGCCAGCAGCTTGGAAGGGGCTGAAGCTTTCTTT
CASSLEGAEAFF
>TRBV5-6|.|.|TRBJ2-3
TGTGCCAGCAGCTTGTTGGATAACTCTCCAGATACGCAGTATTTT
CASSLLDNSPDTQYF
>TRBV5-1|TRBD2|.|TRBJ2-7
TGCGCCAGCAGCTGGTGGAGCGGGAGAATATCGGGGGAGCAGTACTTC
CASSWWSGRISGEQYF
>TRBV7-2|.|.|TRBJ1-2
TGTGCCAGCAGCCCCAGTTACGGCTACACCTTC
CASSPSYGYTF
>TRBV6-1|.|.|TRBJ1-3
TGTGCCACCAGATCTTTGACGGACTCTGGAAACACCATATATTTT
CATRSLTDSGNTIYF
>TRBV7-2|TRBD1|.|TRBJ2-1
TGTGCCAGCAGCTCCCAACAGGGGCTTCTCTACAATGAGCAGTTCTTC
CASSSQQGLLYNEQFF
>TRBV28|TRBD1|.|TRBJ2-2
TGTGCCAGCAGTTTAGGGACAGACGTCACCGGGGAGCTGTTTTTT
CASSLGTDVTGELFF
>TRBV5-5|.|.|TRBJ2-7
TGTGCCAGCAGCTTCCCCCCGGGTCGGGTTGCACACGAGCAGTACTTC
CASSFPPGRVAHEQYF
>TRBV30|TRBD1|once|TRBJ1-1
TGTGCCTGGACCCGGACAGGGAGGGGAGCTTTCTTT
CAWTRTGRGAFF
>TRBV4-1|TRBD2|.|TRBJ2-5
TGCGCCAGCAGCCCCTGGACTAGCGCACACCAAGAGACCCAGTACTTC
CASSPWTSAHQETQYF
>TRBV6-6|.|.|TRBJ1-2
TGTGCCAGCAGGATTGACAGGAACTATGGCTACACCTTC
CASRIDRNYGYTF
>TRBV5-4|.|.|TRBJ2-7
TGTGCCAGCAGCTTGGGCACAGGTTCCTCCTACGAGCAGTACTTC
CASSLGTGSSYEQYF
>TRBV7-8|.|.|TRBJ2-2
TGTGCCAGCAGCTTCCCCAGGGGTCTAGGGGCGGCGGACACCGGGGAGCTGTTTTTT
CASSFPRGLGAADTGELFF
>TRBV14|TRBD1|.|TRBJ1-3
TGTGCCAGCAGCCAGCCGCAGGGACAGGCGGCAGGAAACACCATATATTTT
CASSQPQGQAAGNTIYF
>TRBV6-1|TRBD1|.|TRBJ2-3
TGTGCCAGCAGTGATAGGGACAGAAGGAACACAGATACGCAGTATTTT
CASSDRDRRNTDTQYF
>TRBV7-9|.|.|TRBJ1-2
TGTGCCAGCACCCGAGGGGGGGACGCGAGGTACACCTTC
CASTRGGDARYTF
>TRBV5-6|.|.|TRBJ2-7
TGTGCCAGCAGCCGGGGACGGACCTACGAGCAGTACTTC
CASSRGRTYEQYF
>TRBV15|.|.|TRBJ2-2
TGTGCCACCAGCAGAGTTCCGTCCGGGGAGCTGTTTTTT
CATSRVPSGELFF
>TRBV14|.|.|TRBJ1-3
TGTGCCAGCAGCCAATCGACCCAGTCCAGGAGAAACACCATATATTTT
CASSQSTQSRRNTIYF
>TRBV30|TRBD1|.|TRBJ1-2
TGTGCCTGGAGTCGATGGACAGGGAGTTTAAACTATGGCTACACCTTC
CAWSRWTGSLNYGYTF
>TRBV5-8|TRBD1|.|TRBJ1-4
TGTGCCAGCAGCTGGGACAGAAATGAAAAACTGTTTTTT
CASSWDRNEKLFF
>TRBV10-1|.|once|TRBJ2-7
TGCGCCAGCAGCCCGGATGGGGGAGCAGAGCAGTACTTC
CASSPDGGAEQYF
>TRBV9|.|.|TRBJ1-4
TGTGCCAGCAGCGTGAAACCCGGGGGGGGAGGGAATGAAAAACTGTTTTTT
CASSVKPGGGGNEKLFF
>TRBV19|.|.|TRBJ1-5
TGTGCCAGTAGTCCTTCTGCAGGGAATCAGCCCCAGCATTTT
CASSPSAGNQPQHF
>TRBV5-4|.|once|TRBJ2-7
TGTGCCAGCAGCTCGTGGGACACCTACGAGCAGTACTTC
CASSSWDTYEQYF
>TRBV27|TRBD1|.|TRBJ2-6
TGTGCCAGCAGCTCGGGACAGGGTGGTACCTCTGGGGCCAACGTCCTGACTTTC
CASSSGQGGTSGANVLTF
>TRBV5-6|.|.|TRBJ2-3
TGTGCCAGCAGCAACGACCGGGGATGGAGCACAGATACGCAGTATTTT
CASSNDRGWSTDTQYF
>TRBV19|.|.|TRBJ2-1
TGTGCCAGTAGTATGTCGGGGTCTTATAATGAGCAGTTCTTC
CASSMSGSYNEQFF
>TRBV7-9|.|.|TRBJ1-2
TGTGCCAGGGACGCCTTGGGACGCGAGAGAGGCTACACCTTC
CARDALGRERGYTF
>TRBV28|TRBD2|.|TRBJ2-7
TGTGCCAGCAGTGGGCTAGCGGGAGGTTCCTACGAGCAGTACTTC
CASSGLAGGSYEQYF
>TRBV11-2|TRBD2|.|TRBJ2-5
TGTGCCAGCAGCTTCATCCTAGCGGGAGGCAGGGAGACCCAGTACTTC
CASSFILAGGRETQYF
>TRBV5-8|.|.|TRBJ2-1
TGTGCCAGCACCATCCCTAGGAGACTGGGGTACAATGAGCAGTTCTTC
CASTIPRRLGYNEQFF
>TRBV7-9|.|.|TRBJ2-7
TGTGCCAGCAGCTTAGGGCAGGGGCATACCTACGAGCAGTACTTC
CASSLGQGHTYEQYF
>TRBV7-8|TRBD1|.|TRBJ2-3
TGTGCCAGCAGCTTAAGGGTTCCCGGGACAGACAGCACAGATACGCAGTATTTT
CASSLRVPGTDSTDTQYF
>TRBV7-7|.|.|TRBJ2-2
TGTGCTAGCAGCTTAGGCTGGAGGGATGGAATGCCCGGGGAGCTGTTTTTT
CASSLGWRDGMPGELFF